This T cell receptor beta chain was documented in a study of CD8+CD57+ T cells in acquired aplastic anemia. The wider study: Isolated CD4+ and CD8+ cells, once sorted, yielded DNA averaging 3.2 ug. An average of roughly 10 million reads for CD4+ cells was obtained from healthy donors. Study results and limitations: Overlap between patients and controls comprised roughly 28 CD8+ CDR3 sequences. Significant differences in CD8+ Simpson's diversity were not observed between patients and controls.

CDR3 and TCR beta VDJ profiling relied on genomic DNA as the template. MiXCR, run by TCRdb on the reads, gives a single entry per CDR3 protein. The sample holds around 190,000 distinct CDR3 sequences; around 60% are singletons and the top ten take approximately 32%. Germline CDR1 and CDR2: SNHLY and FYNNEI. V was clipped by 5 bases and J by 6 bases; unmatched bases: 4. The CDR3 has 13 amino acids. On this clonotype itself: Its specificity is not known.

The TCR originated in a human donor in good health. The V and J genes are TRBV2 and TRBJ1-2; 9 bases align to TRBD1. Sequenced input: sorted CD4+, CD8+, or CD8+CD57+ T cells (not recorded which) from PBMCs. The CDR3 DNA sequence: TGTGCCAGCAGTACAGGGGGCGCAGATGGCTACACCTTC. Its protein is CASSTGGADGYTF. The full variable domain, in which reference TRBV2 and TRBJ1-2 provide the parts outside the CDR3, is EPEVTQTPSHQVTQMGQEVILRCVPISNHLYFYWYRQILGQKVEFLVSFYNNEISEKSEIFDDQFSVERPDGSNFTLKIRSTKLEDSAMYFCASSTGGADGYTFGSGTRLTVV.